The source of this T cell receptor (beta chain) is a study of blood T cell repertoires in COVID-19. Study background: PBMCs, B-cell-depleted T cells, or T cells provided the cDNA or gDNA that made up the material.

Authors' processing steps: Reference gene primers were amplified, and this amplification served to estimate nucleated cell counts. TCRdb keeps only in-frame clones here, not all; method: immunoSEQ multiplex PCR. V and J calls and clone size come straight from that table; D and trimming were deduced from the DNA. The sample consists of more than 200,000 clones, around 84% of them appearing once. Seattle cases were enrolled at active infection and followed longitudinally. This sequence was found in a man aged 45 to 65 with COVID-19, enrolled during active disease. The specimen sequenced was peripheral blood.

The CDR3 here is CASSLTGTENYGYTF. CDR3 sequence (DNA): TGTGCCAGCAGCCTGACCGGGACTGAGAACTATGGCTACACCTTC. The chain couples TRBV7-2 to TRBJ1-2, with D possibly being TRBD1 (5 bases). This CDR3 has 15 residues. With 5 bases removed from V and 2 bases from J, the gap between germline ends came to 15 bases. Per the germline V gene, CDR1 is SGHTA and CDR2 is FQGNSA.